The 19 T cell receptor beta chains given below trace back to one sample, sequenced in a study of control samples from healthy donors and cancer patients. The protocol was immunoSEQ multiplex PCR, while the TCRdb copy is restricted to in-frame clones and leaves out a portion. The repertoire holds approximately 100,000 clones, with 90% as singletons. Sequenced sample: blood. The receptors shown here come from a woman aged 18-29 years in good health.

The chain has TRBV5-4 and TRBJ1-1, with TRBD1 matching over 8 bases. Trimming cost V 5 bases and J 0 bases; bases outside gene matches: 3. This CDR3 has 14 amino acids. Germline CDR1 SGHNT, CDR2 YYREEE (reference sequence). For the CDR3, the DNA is TGTGCCAGCAGGGACAGGGAAATGAACACTGAAGCTTTCTTT. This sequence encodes CASRDREMNTEAFF.

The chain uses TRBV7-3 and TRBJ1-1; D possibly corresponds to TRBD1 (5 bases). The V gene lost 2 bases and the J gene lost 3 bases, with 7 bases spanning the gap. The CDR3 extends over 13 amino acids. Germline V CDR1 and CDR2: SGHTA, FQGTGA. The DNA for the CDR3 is TGTGCCAGCAGCTTAGAAGGGGACACTGAAGCTTTCTTT. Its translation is CASSLEGDTEAFF.

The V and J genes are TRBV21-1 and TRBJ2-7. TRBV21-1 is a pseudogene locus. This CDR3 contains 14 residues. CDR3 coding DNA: TGTGCCAGCGTACCACCGGACGGCTCCTACGAGCAGTACTTC. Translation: CASVPPDGSYEQYF.

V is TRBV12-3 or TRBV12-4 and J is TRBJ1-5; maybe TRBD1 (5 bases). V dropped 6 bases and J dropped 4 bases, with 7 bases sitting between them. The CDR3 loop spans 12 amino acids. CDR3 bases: TGTGCCAGCAGAGACAGTAATCAGCCCCAGCATTTT. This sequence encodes CASRDSNQPQHF.

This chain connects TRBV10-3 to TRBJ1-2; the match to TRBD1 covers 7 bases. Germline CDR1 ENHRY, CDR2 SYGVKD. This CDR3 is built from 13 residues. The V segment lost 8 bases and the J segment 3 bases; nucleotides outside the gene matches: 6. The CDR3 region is CAIAYGQDYGYTF. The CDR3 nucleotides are TGTGCCATCGCTTACGGACAGGACTATGGCTACACCTTC.

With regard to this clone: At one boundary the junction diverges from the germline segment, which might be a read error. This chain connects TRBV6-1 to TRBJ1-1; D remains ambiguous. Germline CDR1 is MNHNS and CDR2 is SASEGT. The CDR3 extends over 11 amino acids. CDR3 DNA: TGTGCCAGCAGGGAAGGCGCCGAAGCTTTCTTT. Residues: CASREGAEAFF.

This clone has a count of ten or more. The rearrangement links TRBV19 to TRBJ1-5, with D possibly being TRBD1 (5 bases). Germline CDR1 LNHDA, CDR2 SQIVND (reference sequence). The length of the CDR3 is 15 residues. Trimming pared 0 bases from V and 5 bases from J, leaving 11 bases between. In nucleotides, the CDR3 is TGTGCCAGTAGTATAGATGCGGAGGGGTATCAGCCCCAGCATTTT. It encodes CASSIDAEGYQPQHF.

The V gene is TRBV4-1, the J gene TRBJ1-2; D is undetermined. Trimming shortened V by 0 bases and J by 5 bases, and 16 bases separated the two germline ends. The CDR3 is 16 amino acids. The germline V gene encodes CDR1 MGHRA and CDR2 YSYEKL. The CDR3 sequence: CASSQDRAIGRYGYTF. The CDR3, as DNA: TGCGCCAGCAGCCAAGATAGGGCCATCGGCCGTTATGGCTACACCTTC.

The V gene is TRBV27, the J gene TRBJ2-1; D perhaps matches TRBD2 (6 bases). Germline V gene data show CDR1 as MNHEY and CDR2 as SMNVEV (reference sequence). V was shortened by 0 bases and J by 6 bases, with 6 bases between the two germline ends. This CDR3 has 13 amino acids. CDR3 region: CASSLSSGNEQFF. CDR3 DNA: TGTGCCAGCAGTTTATCTAGCGGCAATGAGCAGTTCTTC.

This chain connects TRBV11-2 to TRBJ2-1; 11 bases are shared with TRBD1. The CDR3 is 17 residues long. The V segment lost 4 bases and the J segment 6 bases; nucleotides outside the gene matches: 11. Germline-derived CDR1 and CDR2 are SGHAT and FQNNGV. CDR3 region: CASSSRPPGTGGNEQFF. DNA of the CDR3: TGTGCCAGCAGCTCCAGACCTCCCGGGACAGGGGGCAATGAGCAGTTCTTC.

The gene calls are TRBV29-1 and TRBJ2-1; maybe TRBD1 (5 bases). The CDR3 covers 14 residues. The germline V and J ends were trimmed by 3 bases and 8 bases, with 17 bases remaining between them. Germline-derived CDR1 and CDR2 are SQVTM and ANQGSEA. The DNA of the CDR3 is TGCAGCGTTGAGCCAGGGTATTATTGGGATGAGCAGTTCTTC. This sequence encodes CSVEPGYYWDEQFF.

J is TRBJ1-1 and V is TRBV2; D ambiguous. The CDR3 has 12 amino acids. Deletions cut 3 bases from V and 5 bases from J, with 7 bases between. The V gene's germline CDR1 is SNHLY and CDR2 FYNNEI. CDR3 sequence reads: CASSEIETEAFF. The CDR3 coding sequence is TGTGCCAGCAGTGAGATCGAGACTGAAGCTTTCTTT.

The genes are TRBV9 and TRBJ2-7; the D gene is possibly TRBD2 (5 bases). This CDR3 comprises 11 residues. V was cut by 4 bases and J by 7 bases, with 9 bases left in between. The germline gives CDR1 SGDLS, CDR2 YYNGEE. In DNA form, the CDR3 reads TGTGCCAGCAGCCCCGGGGTAGAGCAGTACTTC. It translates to CASSPGVEQYF.

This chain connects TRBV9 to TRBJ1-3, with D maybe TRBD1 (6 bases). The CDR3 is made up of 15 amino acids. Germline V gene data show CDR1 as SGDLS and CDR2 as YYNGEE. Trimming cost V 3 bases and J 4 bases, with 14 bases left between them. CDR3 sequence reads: CASSAPGVSGNTIYF. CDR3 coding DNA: TGTGCCAGCAGCGCTCCAGGGGTTTCCGGAAACACCATATATTTT. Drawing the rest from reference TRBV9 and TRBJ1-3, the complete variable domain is DSGVTQTPKHLITATGQRVTLRCSPRSGDLSVYWYQQSLDQGLQFLIQYYNGEERAKGNILERFSAQQFPDLHSELNLSSLELGDSALYFCASSAPGVSGNTIYFGEGSWLTVV.

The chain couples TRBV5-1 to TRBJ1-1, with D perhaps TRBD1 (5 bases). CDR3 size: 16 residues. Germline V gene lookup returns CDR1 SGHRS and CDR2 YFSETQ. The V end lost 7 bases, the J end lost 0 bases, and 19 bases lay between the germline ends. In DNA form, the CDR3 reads TGCGCCAGCGGGAGGGGTGAGGACTGGATGAACACTGAAGCTTTCTTT. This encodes CASGRGEDWMNTEAFF. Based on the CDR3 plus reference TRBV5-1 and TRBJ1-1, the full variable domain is KAGVTQTPRYLIKTRGQQVTLSCSPISGHRSVSWYQQTPGQGLQFLFEYFSETQRNKGNFPGRFSGRQFSNSRSEMNVSTLELGDSALYLCASGRGEDWMNTEAFFGQGTRLTVV.

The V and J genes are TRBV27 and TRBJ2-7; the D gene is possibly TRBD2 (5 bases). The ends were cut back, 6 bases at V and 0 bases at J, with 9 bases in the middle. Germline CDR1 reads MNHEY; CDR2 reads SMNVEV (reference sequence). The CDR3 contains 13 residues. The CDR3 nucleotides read TGTGCCAGCAGCCCGGGGAGCTCCTACGAGCAGTACTTC. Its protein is CASSPGSSYEQYF.

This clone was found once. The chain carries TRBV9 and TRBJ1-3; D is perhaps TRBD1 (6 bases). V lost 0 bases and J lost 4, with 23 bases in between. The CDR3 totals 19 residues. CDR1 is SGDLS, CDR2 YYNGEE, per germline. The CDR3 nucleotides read TGTGCCAGCAGCGTAGTTTCGGGATTTAAACAGGGTCCGGGAAACACCATATATTTT. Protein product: CASSVVSGFKQGPGNTIYF.

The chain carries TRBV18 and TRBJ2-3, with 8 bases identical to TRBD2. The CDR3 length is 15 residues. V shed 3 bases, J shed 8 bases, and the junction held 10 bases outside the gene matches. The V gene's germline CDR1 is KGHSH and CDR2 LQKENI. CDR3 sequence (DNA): TGTGCCAGCTCACCGTCGGGACTAGTATTGGGTACGCAGTATTTT. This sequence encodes CASSPSGLVLGTQYF. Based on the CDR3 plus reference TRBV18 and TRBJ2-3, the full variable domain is NAGVMQNPRHLVRRRGQEARLRCSPMKGHSHVYWYRQLPEEGLKFMVYLQKENIIDESGMPKERFSAEFPKEGPSILRIQQVVRGDSAAYFCASSPSGLVLGTQYFGPGTRLTVL.

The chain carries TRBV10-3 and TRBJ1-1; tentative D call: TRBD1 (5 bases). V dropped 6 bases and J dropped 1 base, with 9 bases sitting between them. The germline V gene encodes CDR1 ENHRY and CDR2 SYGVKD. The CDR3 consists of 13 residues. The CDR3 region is CAISPGGNTEAFF. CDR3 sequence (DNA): TGTGCCATCAGCCCGGGGGGGAACACTGAAGCTTTCTTT.